The clone carrying this TCR beta chain was observed a handful of times. The source of the sample is a study of shared clonotypes between healthy human individuals. Libraries were prepared by immunoSEQ multiplex PCR; TCRdb keeps only in-frame clonotypes and omits some of them. The profile covers over 850,000 clones, with 75% to 85% appearing a single time and 0.61% taken by the ten largest. Germline V gene lookup returns CDR1 SQVTM and CDR2 ANQGSEA. The ends were cut back, 6 bases at V and 1 base at J, with 18 bases in the middle. This CDR3 has 15 residues. The source is a man younger than 35 in good health. Some clones in this sample may be carry-over from other donors' samples. This sequence joins TRBV29-1 and TRBJ1-1, with D perhaps matching TRBD1 (5 bases). Sequencing input: memory CD4+ T cells from PBMCs. The subset: CD45RA-negative fraction. The CDR3 sequence: CSVASPGLKNTEAFF. DNA of the CDR3: TGCAGCGTAGCCTCCCCGGGACTCAAGAACACTGAAGCTTTCTTT.